The 14 T cell receptor beta chains given below trace back to one sample, sequenced in a study of CD8+ T cells in alopecia areata. Sequencing used cDNA as its template, made by extracting RNA and reverse transcribing it. Assay: immunoSEQ multiplex PCR; the TCRdb copy retains only in-frame clones and omits some. The sample has about 200,000 clones, 64% seen once; the top ten hold roughly 1.3%. Treatment noted: oral pan-JAK inhibitor, 5-10 mg twice daily. Sequencing used CD4+ T cells sorted from blood, obtained at approximately week 50, from a patient treated with tofacitinib. The receptors come from a human donor with alopecia areata.

This rearrangement joins TRBV30 to TRBJ1-5; D gene uncertain. The CDR3 spans 14 residues. V gave up 2 bases and J gave up 0 bases, with 8 bases separating them. From germline, CDR1 is GTSNPN and CDR2 SVGIG (reference sequence). CDR3 protein: CAWSWGDSNQPQHF. The CDR3 DNA is TGTGCCTGGAGTTGGGGAGATAGCAATCAGCCCCAGCATTTT.

The CDR3 DNA reads TGTGCCAGCACCTTAGCTAGGTCAAATCAGCCCCAGCATTTT. Translated: CASTLARSNQPQHF. This sequence joins TRBV5-6 and TRBJ1-5; D gene unclear. Looked up from germline, CDR1 is SGHDT and CDR2 is YYEEEE. The CDR3 has 14 residues. V was clipped by 6 bases and J by 4 bases, with 14 bases between them.

V usage is TRBV4-3 and J usage is TRBJ1-6, with 9 bases fitting TRBD1. Looked up from germline, CDR1 is LGHNA and CDR2 is YSLEER. The CDR3 runs to 16 residues. With V trimmed by 1 base and J by 6 bases, 4 bases remained unmatched. The CDR3 sequence is CASSQAGQGRNSPLHF. DNA for the CDR3: TGCGCCAGCAGCCAAGCCGGACAGGGGCGTAATTCACCCCTCCACTTT.

This sequence joins TRBV30 and TRBJ1-6; 8 positions agree with TRBD1. The CDR3 sequence is 14 residues long. Germline CDR1 GTSNPN, CDR2 SVGIG (reference sequence). Trimming took 4 bases from V and 9 from J; bases not matched to a gene: 8. The CDR3 sequence: CAWNLWTGISPLHF. The CDR3 bases are TGTGCCTGGAATCTGTGGACAGGGATTTCACCCCTCCACTTT. Complete variable domain (other parts from reference TRBV30 and TRBJ1-6): SQTIHQWPATLVQPVGSPLSLECTVEGTSNPNLYWYRQAAGRGLQLLFYSVGIGQISSEVPQNLSASRPQDRQFILSSKKLLLSDSGFYLCAWNLWTGISPLHFGNGTRLTVT.

J is TRBJ2-5 and V is TRBV7-2, with 11 bases that match TRBD1. The CDR3 loop spans 15 amino acids. V dropped 3 bases and J dropped 4; count of bases not matched to a gene: 4. Germline loops: CDR1 SGHTA, CDR2 FQGNSA. CDR3 amino acids: CASSFRTGGAETQYF. The CDR3, as DNA: TGTGCCAGCAGCTTCCGGACAGGGGGCGCAGAGACCCAGTACTTC.

This clone was seen only once. This sequence joins TRBV11-2 and TRBJ1-2, with TRBD1 matching 8 bases. Germline V gives CDR1 SGHAT, CDR2 FQNNGV. This CDR3 has 14 residues. V lost 5 bases, J lost 8 bases, and 10 bases stayed unmatched. The CDR3 sequence is CASSRMTTGEGYTF. The CDR3 region has the DNA TGTGCCAGCAGCCGAATGACGACAGGGGAAGGCTACACCTTC.

This clone was detected a few times. The chain recombines TRBV25-1 with TRBJ2-7; 11 bases line up with TRBD2. V shed 6 bases and J 7 bases; nucleotides not matched to a gene: 8. Germline loops: CDR1 MGHDK, CDR2 SYGVNS. CDR3 length equals 14 residues. The CDR3 nucleotides are TGTGCCAGCAGAGAACTAGCGGGGGTCGGAGAGCAGTACTTC. Its protein is CASRELAGVGEQYF.

The genes are TRBV7-2 and TRBJ1-1, with D possibly matching TRBD1 (5 bases). Looked up from germline, CDR1 is SGHTA and CDR2 is FQGNSA. The CDR3 runs to 16 residues. V was shortened by 2 bases and J by 0 bases, with 13 bases between the two germline ends. This chain's CDR3 is CASSLSSGGLNTEAFF. The CDR3 DNA reads as TGTGCCAGCAGCTTAAGCTCCGGGGGACTGAACACTGAAGCTTTCTTT.

The V gene is TRBV19, the J gene TRBJ2-7; no clear D gene. Trimming stripped 3 bases from V and 3 bases from J, with 12 bases between. Germline CDR1 LNHDA, CDR2 SQIVND (reference sequence). The CDR3 has 14 amino acids. The CDR3 bases are TGTGCCAGTAGTATCACCAGAAACCTCTACGAGCAGTACTTC. It translates to CASSITRNLYEQYF.

CDR3 in DNA: TGTGCCAGCAGCTCCGGACTAGCCAAAAGCTCCTACAATGAGCAGTTCTTC. Its protein product is CASSSGLAKSSYNEQFF. The chain is built from TRBV11-3 and TRBJ2-1, with TRBD2 matching 8 bases. This CDR3 is 17 amino acids long. CDR1 and CDR2 (germline): SGHNT, YENEEA. The V and J ends lost 4 bases and 0 bases, in that order; junction bases with no gene match: 8.

This chain joins TRBV30 and TRBJ2-5, with TRBD1 matching 7 bases. The J segment lost 1 base and the V segment lost 3 bases, leaving 8 bases of the junction unmatched. Germline V gives CDR1 GTSNPN, CDR2 SVGIG (reference sequence). CDR3 length equals 15 residues. The chain's CDR3 is CAWRPPDRPQETQYF. The CDR3 DNA sequence: TGTGCCTGGAGGCCACCGGACAGGCCCCAAGAGACCCAGTACTTC.

This clone occurred once. This chain connects TRBV5-6 to TRBJ2-7, with a weak D call TRBD1 (5 bases). Germline CDR1 and CDR2: SGHDT and YYEEEE. V lost 6 bases and J lost 5, with 12 bases in between. The CDR3 covers 12 residues. CDR3 region: CASTWGRDEQYF. CDR3 DNA sequence: TGTGCCAGCACCTGGGGCCGGGACGAGCAGTACTTC.

The V and J genes are TRBV5-6 and TRBJ2-7; 7 bases line up with TRBD1. The CDR3 runs 15 residues. The trim removed 5 bases at V and 6 bases at J, leaving 14 bases unmatched. The V gene's germline CDR1 is SGHDT and CDR2 YYEEEE. CDR3 bases: TGTGCCAGCAGTTTTTCACCGGGACAGTCTAGCGAGCAGTACTTC. Protein: CASSFSPGQSSEQYF. Full variable domain (rest looked up from reference TRBV5-6 and TRBJ2-7): DAGVTQSPTHLIKTRGQQVTLRCSPKSGHDTVSWYQQALGQGPQFIFQYYEEEERQRGNFPDRFSGHQFPNYSSELNVNALLLGDSALYLCASSFSPGQSSEQYFGPGTRLTVT.

This rearrangement joins TRBV30 to TRBJ1-1, with D uncertain. The V end was cut by 3 bases, the J end by 0 bases, with 2 bases between. Germline V lookup: CDR1 GTSNPN, CDR2 SVGIG (reference sequence). The CDR3 is made up of 11 amino acids. The CDR3 loop is CAWRLNTEAFF. The DNA of the CDR3 is TGTGCCTGGAGGTTGAACACTGAAGCTTTCTTT.